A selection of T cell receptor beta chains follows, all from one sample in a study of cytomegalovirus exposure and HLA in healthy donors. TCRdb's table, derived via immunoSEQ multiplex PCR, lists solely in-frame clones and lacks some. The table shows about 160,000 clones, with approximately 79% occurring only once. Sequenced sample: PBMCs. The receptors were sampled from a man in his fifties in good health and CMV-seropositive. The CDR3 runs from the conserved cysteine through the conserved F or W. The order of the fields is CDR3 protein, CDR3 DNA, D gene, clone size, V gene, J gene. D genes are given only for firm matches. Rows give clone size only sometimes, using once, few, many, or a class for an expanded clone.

CDR3aa: CSVVGVDEKLFF; CDR3nt: TGCAGCGTTGTAGGGGTTGATGAAAAACTGTTTTTT; d_gene: NA; abundance: once; v_gene: TRBV29-1; j_gene: TRBJ1-4
CDR3aa: CASSKGRTSGSTDTQYF; CDR3nt: TGTGCCAGCAGCAAAGGACGGACTAGCGGCAGCACAGATACGCAGTATTTT; d_gene: NA; abundance: NA; v_gene: TRBV21-1; j_gene: TRBJ2-3
CDR3aa: CASSLWSYGGAENEQFF; CDR3nt: TGTGCCAGCAGTTTATGGTCTTACGGAGGAGCTGAGAATGAGCAGTTCTTC; d_gene: NA; abundance: NA; v_gene: TRBV27; j_gene: TRBJ2-1
CDR3aa: CASSMQAGVQPQHF; CDR3nt: TGTGCCAGTAGTATGCAGGCAGGGGTTCAGCCCCAGCATTTT; d_gene: NA; abundance: once; v_gene: TRBV19; j_gene: TRBJ1-5
CDR3aa: CASSSDITYRDTQYF; CDR3nt: TGTGCCAGCAGCTCGGACATCACATACAGAGATACGCAGTATTTT; d_gene: NA; abundance: NA; v_gene: TRBV5-6; j_gene: TRBJ2-3
CDR3aa: CSIDRGRTEAFF; CDR3nt: TGCAGCATAGACAGGGGAAGGACTGAAGCTTTCTTT; d_gene: TRBD1; abundance: NA; v_gene: TRBV29-1; j_gene: TRBJ1-1
CDR3aa: CASRRGQPGYTF; CDR3nt: TGCGCCAGCAGAAGAGGACAACCTGGCTACACCTTC; d_gene: NA; abundance: few; v_gene: TRBV10-1; j_gene: TRBJ1-2
CDR3aa: CASSESDRRYGYTF; CDR3nt: TGCGCCAGCAGTGAGTCAGACAGGCGCTATGGCTACACCTTC; d_gene: NA; abundance: few; v_gene: TRBV10-2; j_gene: TRBJ1-2
CDR3aa: CASSNSGSSYEQYF; CDR3nt: TGCGCCAGCAGCAATAGCGGGAGCTCCTACGAGCAGTACTTC; d_gene: TRBD2; abundance: NA; v_gene: TRBV5-1; j_gene: TRBJ2-7
CDR3aa: CASSPGLPADTQYF; CDR3nt: TGTGCCAGCAGCCCGGGACTCCCCGCAGATACGCAGTATTTT; d_gene: NA; abundance: NA; v_gene: TRBV5-6; j_gene: TRBJ2-3
CDR3aa: CASSLVAGKHEQYF; CDR3nt: TGTGCCAGCAGCTTAGTGGCAGGGAAACACGAGCAGTACTTC; d_gene: NA; abundance: NA; v_gene: TRBV11-2; j_gene: TRBJ2-7
CDR3aa: CASSFGGRAREQFF; CDR3nt: TGTGCCAGCAGCTTCGGCGGGAGGGCCCGGGAGCAGTTCTTC; d_gene: TRBD2; abundance: many; v_gene: TRBV11-2; j_gene: TRBJ2-1
CDR3aa: CSSGATGGYTGELFF; CDR3nt: TGTTCCAGCGGCGCGACAGGGGGCTACACCGGGGAGCTGTTTTTT; d_gene: TRBD1; abundance: NA; v_gene: TRBV7-9; j_gene: TRBJ2-2
CDR3aa: CAWSVRGGGGNQPQHF; CDR3nt: TGTGCCTGGAGTGTACGAGGAGGGGGCGGGAATCAGCCCCAGCATTTT; d_gene: TRBD1; abundance: NA; v_gene: TRBV30; j_gene: TRBJ1-5
CDR3aa: CASSRNRGSNEQYF; CDR3nt: TGTGCCAGCTCCCGAAACAGGGGTTCCAACGAGCAGTACTTC; d_gene: TRBD1; abundance: NA; v_gene: TRBV18; j_gene: TRBJ2-7
CDR3aa: CASSPHRQDTEAFF; CDR3nt: TGCGCCAGCAGCCCGCACCGACAGGACACTGAAGCTTTCTTT; d_gene: NA; abundance: NA; v_gene: TRBV5-1; j_gene: TRBJ1-1
CDR3aa: CASSLSGSEQTQYF; CDR3nt: TGTGCCAGTAGTCTTAGCGGGAGTGAGCAGACCCAGTACTTC; d_gene: TRBD2; abundance: NA; v_gene: TRBV19; j_gene: TRBJ2-5
CDR3aa: CASSLADTSYNEQFF; CDR3nt: TGCGCCAGCAGCTTAGCCGATACCTCCTACAATGAGCAGTTCTTC; d_gene: NA; abundance: NA; v_gene: TRBV5-1; j_gene: TRBJ2-1
CDR3aa: CASSLGQNTEAFF; CDR3nt: TGTGCCAGCAGCTTAGGACAGAACACTGAAGCTTTCTTT; d_gene: NA; abundance: few; v_gene: TRBV7-9; j_gene: TRBJ1-1
CDR3aa: CASMAGASYNEQFF; CDR3nt: TGCGCCAGCATGGCGGGGGCCTCCTACAATGAGCAGTTCTTC; d_gene: NA; abundance: once; v_gene: TRBV10-2; j_gene: TRBJ2-1
CDR3aa: CASSIAWTDYSNQPQHF; CDR3nt: TGTGCCAGTAGTATAGCCTGGACAGACTATAGCAATCAGCCCCAGCATTTT; d_gene: NA; abundance: NA; v_gene: TRBV19; j_gene: TRBJ1-5
CDR3aa: CASSLAGRPNEKLFF; CDR3nt: TGTGCCAGCAGTTTGGCGGGGCGCCCTAATGAAAAACTGTTTTTT; d_gene: NA; abundance: few; v_gene: TRBV27; j_gene: TRBJ1-4
CDR3aa: CASSPRTGINTEAFF; CDR3nt: TGTGCCAGCAGCCCCCGGACAGGGATAAACACTGAAGCTTTCTTT; d_gene: TRBD1; abundance: NA; v_gene: TRBV11-2; j_gene: TRBJ1-1
CDR3aa: CASASDGDQETQYF; CDR3nt: TGTGCCAGCGCTTCGGACGGGGACCAAGAGACCCAGTACTTC; d_gene: NA; abundance: NA; v_gene: TRBV6-6; j_gene: TRBJ2-5
CDR3aa: CASSPTGSYNEQFF; CDR3nt: TGTGCCAGCTCACCAACGGGCTCCTACAATGAGCAGTTCTTC; d_gene: NA; abundance: few; v_gene: TRBV18; j_gene: TRBJ2-1
CDR3aa: CASSDRDSGELFF; CDR3nt: TGTGCCAGCTCAGACAGGGATTCCGGGGAGCTGTTTTTT; d_gene: TRBD1; abundance: NA; v_gene: TRBV18; j_gene: TRBJ2-2
CDR3aa: CASSRTGGGYEQYF; CDR3nt: TGTGCCAGCTCACGGACAGGGGGAGGCTACGAGCAGTACTTC; d_gene: TRBD1; abundance: few; v_gene: TRBV18; j_gene: TRBJ2-7
CDR3aa: CSSSLASLGRAYGYTF; CDR3nt: TGTTCCAGCAGCTTAGCCTCTCTGGGCAGGGCCTATGGCTACACCTTC; d_gene: NA; abundance: NA; v_gene: TRBV7-9; j_gene: TRBJ1-2
CDR3aa: CASSPGTEAYEQYF; CDR3nt: TGCGCCAGCAGTCCCGGGACTGAAGCCTACGAGCAGTACTTC; d_gene: NA; abundance: NA; v_gene: TRBV5-1; j_gene: TRBJ2-7
CDR3aa: CASSLLYKTGDTEAFF; CDR3nt: TGTGCCAGCAGTTTACTATATAAGACAGGGGACACTGAAGCTTTCTTT; d_gene: TRBD1; abundance: NA; v_gene: TRBV27; j_gene: TRBJ1-1
CDR3aa: CASSPSRGETQYF; CDR3nt: TGTGCCAGCAGCCCGAGCCGGGGGGAGACCCAGTACTTC; d_gene: NA; abundance: NA; v_gene: TRBV7-3; j_gene: TRBJ2-5
CDR3aa: CASRRDREATDTQYF; CDR3nt: TGTGCCAGCCGTCGGGACAGGGAGGCGACAGATACGCAGTATTTT; d_gene: TRBD1; abundance: NA; v_gene: TRBV6-1; j_gene: TRBJ2-3
CDR3aa: CSSSHGTSGSFSQTGELFF; CDR3nt: TGTTCCAGCAGCCATGGGACTAGCGGGAGTTTTTCCCAAACCGGGGAGCTGTTTTTT; d_gene: TRBD2; abundance: few; v_gene: TRBV7-9; j_gene: TRBJ2-2
CDR3aa: CASSEQGGDQPQHF; CDR3nt: TGTGCCAGCAGTGAACAGGGAGGGGATCAGCCCCAGCATTTT; d_gene: NA; abundance: NA; v_gene: TRBV2; j_gene: TRBJ1-5
CDR3aa: CASSVQTGGSRTEAFF; CDR3nt: TGCGCCAGCAGCGTACAGACAGGGGGATCGAGAACTGAAGCTTTCTTT; d_gene: TRBD1; abundance: NA; v_gene: TRBV5-1; j_gene: TRBJ1-1
CDR3aa: CASSSQGQGCYGYTF; CDR3nt: TGTGCCAGCAGTTCCCAGGGACAGGGGTGCTATGGCTACACCTTC; d_gene: TRBD1; abundance: NA; v_gene: TRBV27; j_gene: TRBJ1-2
CDR3aa: CASSLPAGGYEQYF; CDR3nt: TGCGCCAGCAGCTTGCCCGCGGGGGGGTACGAGCAGTACTTC; d_gene: TRBD2; abundance: once; v_gene: TRBV5-1; j_gene: TRBJ2-7
CDR3aa: CAWGPWDTAYEQYF; CDR3nt: TGTGCCTGGGGCCCCTGGGACACCGCCTACGAGCAGTACTTC; d_gene: NA; abundance: NA; v_gene: TRBV30; j_gene: TRBJ2-7
CDR3aa: CASSKTLAGAPTGELFF; CDR3nt: TGTGCCAGCAGCAAAACACTAGCGGGAGCCCCCACCGGGGAGCTGTTTTTT; d_gene: TRBD2; abundance: NA; v_gene: TRBV5-6; j_gene: TRBJ2-2
CDR3aa: CASSQGTSGRGYEQYF; CDR3nt: TGCGCCAGCAGCCAAGGGACTAGCGGGAGAGGCTACGAGCAGTACTTC; d_gene: TRBD2; abundance: once; v_gene: TRBV4-1; j_gene: TRBJ2-7
CDR3aa: CASSPRGSGANVLTF; CDR3nt: TGTGCCAGCAGCCCCCGGGGCTCTGGGGCCAACGTCCTGACTTTC; d_gene: NA; abundance: once; v_gene: TRBV7-9; j_gene: TRBJ2-6
CDR3aa: CASSHLKTGTQPQHF; CDR3nt: TGCGCCAGCAGTCACCTGAAGACAGGGACTCAGCCCCAGCATTTT; d_gene: TRBD1; abundance: NA; v_gene: TRBV23-1; j_gene: TRBJ1-5
CDR3aa: CASSIEGKGTQYF; CDR3nt: TGTGCCAGTAGTATAGAAGGGAAGGGGACGCAGTATTTT; d_gene: NA; abundance: few; v_gene: TRBV19; j_gene: TRBJ2-3
CDR3aa: CASSASPGTGSTDTQYF; CDR3nt: TGTGCCAGCAGTGCCAGCCCCGGGACAGGGAGCACAGATACGCAGTATTTT; d_gene: TRBD1; abundance: NA; v_gene: TRBV6-1; j_gene: TRBJ2-3
CDR3aa: CASSSLRGNSYNEQFF; CDR3nt: TGTGCCAGCAGCTCACTGCGGGGAAACTCCTACAATGAGCAGTTCTTC; d_gene: NA; abundance: few; v_gene: TRBV7-9; j_gene: TRBJ2-1
CDR3aa: CASSSLAVPYGYTF; CDR3nt: TGTGCCAGCAGTTCGCTCGCGGTCCCCTATGGCTACACCTTC; d_gene: NA; abundance: NA; v_gene: TRBV27; j_gene: TRBJ1-2
CDR3aa: CASSQLAGGPNLYEQFF; CDR3nt: TGTGCCAGCAGCCAACTAGCAGGAGGGCCCAATCTTTATGAGCAGTTCTTC; d_gene: NA; abundance: NA; v_gene: TRBV5-4; j_gene: TRBJ2-1
CDR3aa: CASSRSGSPNYGYTF; CDR3nt: TGCGCCAGCAGCCGATCGGGGAGTCCTAACTATGGCTACACCTTC; d_gene: NA; abundance: NA; v_gene: TRBV4-1; j_gene: TRBJ1-2